This T cell receptor (beta chain) was captured in a study of T-cell memory formation after mild COVID-19. This clonotype has a handful of counts. One entry per CDR3 protein results from TCRdb running MiXCR on the 5' RACE reads. The table includes approximately 99,000 distinct CDR3 sequences, 18% detected once. This CDR3 spans 15 amino acids. CDR1 is KGHSH and CDR2 is LQKENI in the germline V gene. With 3 bases removed from V and 4 bases from J, the gap between germline ends came to 12 bases. The sequenced sample consisted of PBMCs or a T cell subset sorted from them (not recorded which). This TCR came from a man younger than 35 who had mild COVID-19 (a few samples of this study predate the infection). Cell type and time point are not known. The rearrangement links TRBV18 to TRBJ2-2; D is undetermined. CDR3: CASSPLQSGTGELFF. CDR3 nucleotides: TGTGCCAGCTCACCTCTCCAGTCCGGCACCGGGGAGCTGTTTTTT.